Listed here are 20 T cell receptor beta chains from one sample, sequenced in a study of response to subunit inactivated influenza vaccine. TCRdb reprocessed the RT-PCR reads with MiXCR, giving one entry per CDR3 protein. The top ten hold 25% to 30% of the sample, which has some 150,000 distinct CDR3 sequences, 12% seen once. These same records also appear under a second study, on T cells expressing NK-cell markers. From that second work: What made the TCR beta cDNA was 5'RACE template switching with UMIs.

The material sequenced was CD8+ T cells sorted from PBMCs, taken approximately 12 days after vaccination. Receptors were obtained from a man aged 50-60 years who received an inactivated influenza vaccine.

This clonotype was seen a handful of times. The CDR3 here is CASSFRGLETDTQYF. The CDR3 coding sequence is TGTGCCAGCAGTTTCCGGGGCCTGGAGACAGATACGCAGTATTTT. The rearrangement links TRBV27 to TRBJ2-3; D possibly uses TRBD1 or TRBD2 (5 bases each). This CDR3 has 15 residues. Trimming removed 3 bases from V and 3 bases from J, with 13 bases in between. Per germline, CDR1 MNHEY and CDR2 SMNVEV (reference sequence).

This clonotype has more than one count but fewer than ten. This rearrangement joins TRBV29-1 to TRBJ2-1; a possible D gene is TRBD2 (5 bases). The CDR3 totals 10 residues. Germline V gives CDR1 SQVTM, CDR2 ANQGSEA. V lost 0 bases, J lost 14 bases, and 8 bases lay in between. The CDR3 bases are TGCAGCGTTGAAGACGGGAATGAGTTCTTC. Translation gives CSVEDGNEFF.

J is TRBJ2-1 and V is TRBV28; D might be TRBD2 (5 bases). With 6 bases removed from V and 7 bases from J, the gap between germline ends came to 19 bases. The germline V gene encodes CDR1 MDHEN and CDR2 SYDVKM. The CDR3 totals 15 residues. CDR3 residues: CASRSLDPTRNEQFF. In DNA, the CDR3 is TGTGCCAGCAGATCACTAGACCCAACGAGGAATGAGCAGTTCTTC.

The V call is TRBV29-1, the J call TRBJ2-7, with no clear D. V lost 7 bases to trimming and J lost 0 bases, with 7 bases between them. The CDR3 is made up of 11 amino acids. Germline V gene sequence: CDR1 SQVTM, CDR2 ANQGSEA. The CDR3 DNA reads as TGCAGCGCCCAGAGCTCCTACGAGCAGTACTTC. Amino acids: CSAQSSYEQYF.

This clonotype has at least ten counts. CDR3 DNA sequence: TGTGCCAGCGGACAGGTCAACACCGGGGAGCTGTTTTTT. It specifies CASGQVNTGELFF. The gene calls are TRBV6-6 and TRBJ2-2; 7 bases map to TRBD1. The ends lost 8 bases at V and 2 bases at J; junction bases unmatched: 2. Looked up from germline, CDR1 is MNHNY and CDR2 is SVGAGI (reference sequence). This CDR3 is built from 13 residues.

A few counts support this clonotype. This chain uses TRBV11-2 with TRBJ2-7; D unresolved. The V gene lost 2 bases and the J gene lost 1 base, with 15 bases spanning the gap. The CDR3 runs to 16 residues. Germline CDR1 SGHAT, CDR2 FQNNGV. The CDR3 is CASSLRRTYASYEQYF. The CDR3 nucleotides read TGTGCCAGCAGCTTAAGGCGGACGTATGCTTCCTACGAGCAGTACTTC.

This clonotype occurred a few times. The chain recombines TRBV7-9 with TRBJ1-2, with 10 bases lining up with TRBD1. Per germline, CDR1 SEHNR and CDR2 FQNEAQ (reference sequence). Trimming removed 5 bases from V and 2 bases from J; junction bases left unmatched: 2. The CDR3 is 14 amino acids. CDR3 sequence (DNA): TGTGCCAGCAGCGAGGGACAGGGGAACTATGGCTACACCTTC. Its translation is CASSEGQGNYGYTF. Using reference TRBV7-9 and TRBJ1-2 for the parts outside the CDR3, the full variable domain is DTGVSQNPRHKITKRGQNVTFRCDPISEHNRLYWYRQTLGQGPEFLTYFQNEAQLEKSRLLSDRFSAERPKGSFSTLEIQRTEQGDSAMYLCASSEGQGNYGYTFGSGTRLTVV.

In its sample, this clonotype was seen many times. The genes are TRBV29-1 and TRBJ2-2; D uncertain. V was cut by 3 bases and J by 2 bases, with 10 bases left in between. Germline V gives CDR1 SQVTM, CDR2 ANQGSEA. This CDR3 region has 14 residues. The CDR3 here is CSVDLAGNTGELFF. The CDR3 DNA reads as TGCAGCGTTGACCTCGCAGGAAACACCGGGGAGCTGTTTTTT.

This clonotype was picked up many times. The chain employs TRBV4-3 and TRBJ2-2; D is uncertain. The V and J ends lost 4 bases and 6 bases respectively, with 6 bases between them. The CDR3 spans 12 residues. Germline lookup yields CDR1 LGHNA and CDR2 YSLEER. The CDR3, as DNA: TGCGCCAGCAGCCCTTCGGCCGGGGAGCTGTTTTTT. Protein: CASSPSAGELFF.

This clonotype was found a few times. V is TRBV11-2 and J is TRBJ2-3; weak D call: TRBD1 (5 bases). The ends were cut back, 5 bases at V and 6 bases at J, with 15 bases in the middle. Germline CDR1 reads SGHAT; CDR2 reads FQNNGV. There are 14 residues in the CDR3. The CDR3 loop is CASSPTGFRDTQYF. DNA of the CDR3: TGTGCCAGCAGCCCAACAGGTTTTCGGGATACGCAGTATTTT.

This clonotype showed up just a few times. The rearrangement links TRBV30 to TRBJ2-1; no definite D call. The V gene lost 0 bases and the J gene lost 8 bases, with 5 bases spanning the gap. The CDR3 runs 11 residues. The V gene's germline CDR1 is GTSNPN and CDR2 SVGIG (reference sequence). In DNA form, the CDR3 reads TGTGCCTGGAGTGTATCTTATGAGCAGTTCTTC. The encoded protein is CAWSVSYEQFF.

This clonotype was seen ten or more times. This chain uses TRBV29-1 with TRBJ2-1; the match to TRBD1 covers 9 bases. In germline, CDR1 is SQVTM, CDR2 ANQGSEA. The junction had 11 bases not matched to a gene; V was cut back by 5 bases and J by 0 bases. The CDR3 contains 17 residues. The CDR3 is CSVPGQGFFSSYNEQFF. Here the CDR3 DNA reads TGCAGCGTTCCGGGACAGGGATTTTTTAGCTCCTACAATGAGCAGTTCTTC.

This clonotype has just a few counts. The CDR3 DNA is TGTGCCAGCAGCTTAGAACCGGGACCCGCCTACGAGCAGTACTTC. This translates into CASSLEPGPAYEQYF. This chain links TRBV7-8 with TRBJ2-7, with D perhaps being TRBD1 or TRBD2 (5 bases each). Germline loops: CDR1 SGHVS, CDR2 FQNEAQ. This CDR3 is built from 15 residues. Between the trimmed V and J ends, which lost 1 base and 2 bases, there was a span of 12 bases.

The chain links TRBV27 to TRBJ2-7, with D unresolved. V lost 2 bases and J 2 bases, leaving 7 bases between the germline ends. This CDR3 is built from 13 residues. Per the germline V gene, CDR1 is MNHEY and CDR2 is SMNVEV (reference sequence). CDR3 protein: CASSLSYTYEQYF. The CDR3 DNA is TGTGCCAGCAGTTTAAGCTACACCTACGAGCAGTACTTC.

This clonotype was counted a few times. The V gene is TRBV7-6, the J gene TRBJ2-1, with 8 bases matching TRBD1. This CDR3 has 12 residues. Germline V lookup: CDR1 SGHVS, CDR2 FNYEAQ. Germline trimming cut 5 bases from V and 6 bases from J; bases unmatched to any gene: 0. CDR3 sequence (DNA): TGTGCCAGCAGCGGACAGGGCAATGAGCAGTTCTTC. This gives the protein CASSGQGNEQFF.

This clonotype has a handful of counts. The rearrangement uses TRBV28 and TRBJ2-1; D gene unclear. This CDR3 is 15 amino acids long. V lost 6 bases and J 0 bases, leaving 12 bases between the germline ends. CDR1 and CDR2 from the germline V gene are MDHEN and SYDVKM. The CDR3 here is CASSLTPRSYNEQFF. CDR3 bases: TGTGCCAGCAGCCTCACACCCCGCTCCTACAATGAGCAGTTCTTC.

This clonotype was recorded a few times. The CDR3 sequence: CASSTTDRGYGYTF. The CDR3 region has the DNA TGCGCCAGCAGCACGACGGACAGGGGCTATGGCTACACCTTC. This chain joins TRBV5-1 and TRBJ1-2; 9 bases are a match to TRBD1. The CDR3 has 14 amino acids. Germline V CDR1 and CDR2: SGHRS, YFSETQ. Trimming took 4 bases from V and 4 from J; bases not matched to a gene: 5.

This clonotype turned up a few times. This chain joins TRBV25-1 and TRBJ2-7, with TRBD1 matching 7 bases. V lost 10 bases, J lost 0 bases, and 9 bases stayed unmatched. CDR1 is MGHDK and CDR2 is SYGVNS in the germline V gene. This CDR3 has 14 residues. The CDR3 DNA reads as TGTGCCACATCTCGGACAGGACTCTCCTACGAGCAGTACTTC. It yields the protein CATSRTGLSYEQYF.

This clonotype was recorded a few times. The V and J genes are TRBV9 and TRBJ2-7, with D perhaps matching TRBD1 (5 bases). The CDR3 covers 14 residues. V lost 0 bases and J lost 5, with 12 bases in between. Germline CDR1 and CDR2: SGDLS and YYNGEE. CDR3 bases: TGTGCCAGCAGCGTAGAAGCTTCCAGGGACGAGCAGTACTTC. Its translation: CASSVEASRDEQYF.

This clonotype was detected a few times. The junction differs from germline at one of its ends, possibly a read error. The CDR3 DNA is TGTGCCAGCAGAGAAGGGACGACAAGGACCTACAATGAGCAGTTCTTC. It is translated as CASREGTTRTYNEQFF. The rearrangement uses TRBV2 and TRBJ2-1; possibly TRBD1 or TRBD2 for D (5 bases each). The germline gives CDR1 SNHLY, CDR2 FYNNEI. This CDR3 region has 16 residues.